The 8 T cell receptor beta chains below all came from one sample that was sequenced in a study of response to subunit inactivated influenza vaccine. TCRdb re-analysed the RT-PCR reads in MiXCR, keeping a single row per CDR3 protein. The table records over 150,000 distinct CDR3 sequences, 14% of them present only once. The sample was CD8+ T cells sorted from PBMCs, taken 5 days after vaccination. The receptors originated from a man in his forties or fifties who received an inactivated influenza vaccine.

The chain carries TRBV29-1 and TRBJ2-1; TRBD1 matches 7 bases. The CDR3 spans 13 residues. Losses at the gene ends were 6 bases for V and 12 bases for J; bases not matched to a gene: 14. Germline V gene data show CDR1 as SQVTM and CDR2 as ANQGSEA. The CDR3 here is CSVIPGQHYRQFF. Written as DNA, the CDR3 is TGCAGCGTGATACCGGGACAGCACTACCGGCAGTTCTTC.

This clonotype was observed many times. The chain links TRBV12-3 or TRBV12-4 to TRBJ1-1; D is unclear. This CDR3 contains 14 residues. Between the trimmed V and J ends, which lost 2 bases and 0 bases, there was a span of 7 bases. The CDR3 DNA reads TGTGCCAGCAGTTTAATGGTAGTGAACACTGAAGCTTTCTTT. Its translation: CASSLMVVNTEAFF.

This clonotype was counted only a few times. This rearrangement joins TRBV28 to TRBJ2-1, with 12 bases identical to TRBD2. There are 16 residues in the CDR3. J was trimmed by 1 base and V by 6 bases; bases with no gene match: 4. Germline CDR1 is MDHEN and CDR2 is SYDVKM. The CDR3 sequence: CASRPTSGSSYNEQFF. CDR3 DNA: TGTGCCAGCAGGCCGACTAGCGGGAGTTCCTACAATGAGCAGTTCTTC.

There are many counts of this clonotype. The J gene is TRBJ1-4, the V gene TRBV2; TRBD1 aligns across 10 bases. V shed 6 bases, J shed 7 bases, and the junction held 5 bases outside the gene matches. The germline gives CDR1 SNHLY, CDR2 FYNNEI. This CDR3 has 14 residues. CDR3 DNA sequence: TGTGCCAGCAGACCCGGACAGGGGGTTGAAAAACTGTTTTTT. Its protein product is CASRPGQGVEKLFF. The full variable domain, in which reference TRBV2 and TRBJ1-4 provide the parts outside the CDR3, is EPEVTQTPSHQVTQMGQEVILRCVPISNHLYFYWYRQILGQKVEFLVSFYNNEISEKSEIFDDQFSVERPDGSNFTLKIRSTKLEDSAMYFCASRPGQGVEKLFFGSGTQLSVL.

The chain employs TRBV9 and TRBJ2-3, with D perhaps TRBD2 (6 bases). CDR3 length: 17 amino acids. Deletions cut 4 bases from V and 5 bases from J, with 23 bases between. Germline CDR1 SGDLS, CDR2 YYNGEE. The CDR3: CASSPSGSGSWGDTQYF. The CDR3 DNA reads TGTGCCAGCAGCCCTAGTGGGAGCGGGTCGTGGGGAGATACGCAGTATTTT.

CDR3 sequence (DNA): TGTGCCAGCAGCTTTGATGCCTACAATGAGCAGTTCTTC. Its protein is CASSFDAYNEQFF. The chain recombines TRBV7-2 with TRBJ2-1, with D uncertain. The CDR3 runs to 13 residues. Between the trimmed V and J ends, which lost 3 bases and 2 bases, there was a span of 5 bases. Per germline, CDR1 SGHTA and CDR2 FQGNSA.

This clonotype occurred a few times. The J gene is TRBJ2-1, the V gene TRBV27, with 8 bases that match TRBD2. This CDR3 region has 14 residues. The V gene's germline CDR1 is MNHEY and CDR2 SMNVEV (reference sequence). The junction had 7 bases not matched to a gene; V was cut back by 3 bases and J by 9 bases. For the CDR3, the DNA is TGTGCCAGCAGTTTTAGACTAGCGTGGGGTGAGCAGTTCTTC. Translation gives CASSFRLAWGEQFF.

The V and J genes are TRBV12-3 or TRBV12-4 and TRBJ2-3, with D unclear. Trimming cost V 3 bases and J 2 bases, with 9 bases left between them. This CDR3 spans 14 amino acids. The CDR3 spells CASSFTTFTDTQYF. Written as DNA, the CDR3 is TGTGCCAGCAGTTTTACCACCTTCACAGATACGCAGTATTTT.